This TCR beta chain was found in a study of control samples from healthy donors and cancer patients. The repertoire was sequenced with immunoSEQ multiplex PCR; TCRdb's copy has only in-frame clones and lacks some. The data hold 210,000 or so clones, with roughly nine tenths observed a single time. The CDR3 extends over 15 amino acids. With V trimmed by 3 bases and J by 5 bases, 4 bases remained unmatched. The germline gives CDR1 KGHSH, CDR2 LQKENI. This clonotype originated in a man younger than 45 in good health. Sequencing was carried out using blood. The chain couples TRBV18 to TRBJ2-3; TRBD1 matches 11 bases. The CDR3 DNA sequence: TGTGCCAGCTCACCCGGACAGGGGGCAGGAGATACGCAGTATTTT. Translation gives CASSPGQGAGDTQYF.